This T cell receptor (beta chain) emerged from a study of T-cell reconstitution after alpha-beta-depleted transplantation in children. Whole-study results and caveats: Diversity and T-cell counts at one year after transplant derived mostly from new T cells. There were some patients whose high TCRbeta diversity at day 60 came from surviving recipient T cells and thymic progenitors. Reportedly, roughly two months post-transplant, alpha-beta T cells arose from several hundred expanded graft clones.

Unique molecular identifiers were incorporated during preparation of the TCRbeta library. TCRdb used MiXCR to reprocess the PCR reads, holding one entry per CDR3 protein. The sample includes about 180,000 distinct CDR3 sequences, over 8.5% of them seen just once. This clonotype occurred many times. Its matching antigen is unknown. The CDR3 has 15 residues. Germline V gene data show CDR1 as SGHTA and CDR2 as FQGNSA. The V gene end was trimmed by 4 bases and the J gene end by 3 bases; junction bases not matched to a gene: 7. The genes are TRBV7-2 and TRBJ2-3; 7 nucleotides match TRBD1. The sequencing used PBMCs, collected before TCRalphabeta/CD19-depleted stem cell transplant. This clonotype was sampled from a boy aged 2-9 years with acute myeloid leukemia, due to receive a stem cell transplant. The CDR3: CASSYTGDGTDTQYF. In nucleotides, the CDR3 is TGTGCCAGCAGCTATACAGGGGACGGGACAGATACGCAGTATTTT.